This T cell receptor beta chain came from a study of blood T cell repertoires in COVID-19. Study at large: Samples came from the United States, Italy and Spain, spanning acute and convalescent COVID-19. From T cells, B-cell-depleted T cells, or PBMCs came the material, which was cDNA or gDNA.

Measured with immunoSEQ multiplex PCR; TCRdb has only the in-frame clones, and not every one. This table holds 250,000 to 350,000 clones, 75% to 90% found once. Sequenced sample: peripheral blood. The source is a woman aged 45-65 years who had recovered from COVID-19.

This CDR3 reads CASSFRTGITSEQFF. CDR3 nucleotides: TGTGCCAGCAGTTTTCGGACAGGAATCACGTCGGAGCAGTTCTTC. The chain links TRBV28 to TRBJ2-1, with 7 bases that match TRBD1. The germline CDR1 and CDR2 sequences are MDHEN and SYDVKM. The trim removed 3 bases at V and 10 bases at J, leaving 12 bases unmatched. CDR3 length equals 15 residues.